The 21 T cell receptor beta chains below were found in one sample sequenced in a study of blood T cell repertoires in COVID-19 (dated by TCRdb to 2018 to 2021). Library prep was done by the immunoSEQ multiplex PCR assay. Imported from immuneACCESS, the table was reduced by TCRdb to in-frame sequences with V and J called. These copies leave out some clones; in studies compared against another copy, an unresolved V gene accounts for under half, and the cause of the remainder is not known. The sample has about 15,000 clones on record, about 83% of them singletons. The ten largest clones represent around 34% of the sample. Sequencing was carried out using peripheral blood. These receptors came from a human donor in a cohort sampled during active COVID-19.

To note about this clone: The junction shows a germline mismatch at one end, possibly a read error. This chain uses TRBV6-5 with TRBJ2-1; D not resolved. The CDR3 totals 14 residues. Germline loops: CDR1 MNHEY, CDR2 SVGAGI. The CDR3 sequence is CASSDSDWNNEQFF. The CDR3, as DNA: TGTGCCAGCAGTGACTCCGACTGGAACAATGAGCAGTTCTTC.

The chain employs TRBV10-3 and TRBJ1-1; no clear D. V lost 0 bases, J lost 6 bases, and 8 bases lay in between. This CDR3 comprises 13 residues. The germline gives CDR1 ENHRY, CDR2 SYGVKD. In DNA, the CDR3 is TGTGCCATCAGTGAGTCGGGGAGGGCTGAAGCTTTCTTT. It translates to CAISESGRAEAFF.

V gene TRBV9 combines with J gene TRBJ2-1; 12 nucleotides match TRBD2. CDR3 size: 16 residues. Germline V gives CDR1 SGDLS, CDR2 YYNGEE. The V gene end was trimmed by 5 bases and the J gene end by 5 bases; junction bases not matched to a gene: 8. The CDR3 nucleotides are TGTGCCAGCAGTTATACCGGACTAGCGGGGAACAATGAGCAGTTCTTC. The encoded protein is CASSYTGLAGNNEQFF.

This clone was observed a single time. V gene TRBV7-9 combines with J gene TRBJ1-1, with TRBD1 identical over 10 bases. V lost 5 bases to trimming and J lost 0 bases; unmatched junction nucleotides: 6. The germline V gene encodes CDR1 SEHNR and CDR2 FQNEAQ (reference sequence). CDR3 size: 16 residues. CDR3 bases: TGTGCCAGCAGCCCCGGGACAGGGGAAATGAACACTGAAGCTTTCTTT. Amino acids: CASSPGTGEMNTEAFF.

The chain joins TRBV5-1 to TRBJ2-7; tentatively, D is TRBD1 (5 bases). CDR3 length: 12 residues. Trimming took off 3 bases at V and 4 bases at J, with 8 bases between the two ends. CDR1 is SGHRS, CDR2 YFSETQ, per germline. The DNA of the CDR3 is TGCGCCAGCAGCTACGACAGTTACGAGCAGTACTTC. Its translation is CASSYDSYEQYF. Filled out from reference TRBV5-1 and TRBJ2-7, the complete variable domain reads KAGVTQTPRYLIKTRGQQVTLSCSPISGHRSVSWYQQTPGQGLQFLFEYFSETQRNKGNFPGRFSGRQFSNSRSEMNVSTLELGDSALYLCASSYDSYEQYFGPGTRLTVT.

The chain couples TRBV11-3 to TRBJ2-5; 12 bases match TRBD1. V was pared by 5 bases and J by 5 bases, with 6 bases of the junction left unmatched. Per germline, CDR1 SGHNT and CDR2 YENEEA. CDR3 length equals 15 residues. CDR3 coding DNA: TGTGCCAGCAGCCCCGGGACAGGGGGCTTGGAGACCCAGTACTTC. This sequence encodes CASSPGTGGLETQYF.

The rearrangement links TRBV6-2 or TRBV6-3 to TRBJ2-1, with 11 bases that match TRBD2. The CDR3 has 18 residues. Germline V CDR1 and CDR2: MNHEY, SVGEGT. Trimming at V came to 3 bases and at J to 5 bases, leaving 12 bases not matched to a gene. The CDR3 DNA follows: TGTGCCAGCAGTTATCTAGCGGGAGGTATGATCGGAAACAATGAGCAGTTCTTC. It codes for CASSYLAGGMIGNNEQFF.

The chain combines TRBV7-9 with TRBJ1-1, with D perhaps TRBD1 (6 bases). Trimming removed 1 base at V and 8 bases at J, with 17 bases between. In germline, CDR1 is SEHNR, CDR2 FQNEAQ (reference sequence). The CDR3 has 15 residues. The CDR3 DNA reads as TGTGCCAGCAGCTTAGGAGGCGACAGGTATTCCGAAGCTTTCTTT. This translates into CASSLGGDRYSEAFF.

The chain joins TRBV6-5 to TRBJ2-1; maybe TRBD2 (5 bases). V was shortened by 3 bases and J by 8 bases, with 14 bases between the two germline ends. The germline gives CDR1 MNHEY, CDR2 SVGAGI. CDR3 length equals 14 residues. CDR3 in amino acids: CASSYLPDWDEQFF. The CDR3 DNA sequence: TGTGCCAGCAGTTATTTGCCGGACTGGGATGAGCAGTTCTTC.

Turning to this clone: At one of its ends the junction is not consistent with the germline gene, which may arise from a read error. Additional DNA sequences in this sample encode the identical CDR3. The gene calls are TRBV28 and TRBJ1-6; 8 nucleotides match TRBD1. The germline V gene has CDR1 MDHEN and CDR2 SYDVKM. The CDR3 totals 13 residues. CDR3 in amino acids: CATRQGKVSPLHF. DNA for the CDR3: TGCGCCACCCGACAGGGGAAAGTTTCACCCCTCCACTTT. The full variable domain, rest sourced from reference TRBV28 and TRBJ1-6, is DVKVTQSSRYLVKRTGEKVFLECVQDMDHENMFWYRQDPGLGLRLIYFSYDVKMKEKGDIPEGYSVSREKKERFSLILESASTNQTSMYLCATRQGKVSPLHFGNGTRLTVT.

This clone is a singleton in its sample. This chain uses TRBV19 with TRBJ1-6, with D perhaps matching TRBD1 (6 bases). From germline, CDR1 is LNHDA and CDR2 SQIVND (reference sequence). The CDR3 is 14 amino acids. The V and J ends lost 6 bases and 6 bases respectively, with 12 bases between them. The CDR3: CASSRTAVNSPLHF. CDR3 DNA sequence: TGTGCCAGTAGCCGGACAGCAGTTAATTCACCCCTCCACTTT.

The CDR3 nucleotides are TGTGCTAGTGGCCTTGGGACAGGGGACAATCAGCCCCAGCATTTT. Translation gives CASGLGTGDNQPQHF. This chain connects TRBV12-5 to TRBJ1-5; 10 nucleotides line up with TRBD1. The germline CDR1 and CDR2 sequences are LGHNT and FRNRAP. With V trimmed by 6 bases and J by 3 bases, 5 bases remained unmatched. The CDR3 length is 15 residues. Full variable domain (missing parts from reference TRBV12-5 and TRBJ1-5): DARVTQTPRHKVTEMGQEVTMRCQPILGHNTVFWYRQTMMQGLELLAYFRNRAPLDDSGMPKDRFSAEMPDATLATLKIQPSEPRDSAVYFCASGLGTGDNQPQHFGDGTRLSIL.

CDR3 amino acids: CASSLGELNTEAFF. The CDR3 region has the DNA TGTGCCAGCAGCTTAGGGGAGTTGAACACTGAAGCTTTCTTT. The chain has TRBV7-8 and TRBJ1-1; D gene uncertain. This CDR3 contains 14 residues. V was pared by 1 base and J by 0 bases, with 6 bases between. Per the germline V gene, CDR1 is SGHVS and CDR2 is FQNEAQ.

This clone was picked up a small number of times. The rearrangement uses TRBV18 and TRBJ1-3; D might be TRBD1 (5 bases). V gave up 2 bases and J gave up 3 bases, with 5 bases separating them. Looked up from germline, CDR1 is KGHSH and CDR2 is LQKENI. The length of the CDR3 is 13 residues. The CDR3 here is CASSPDSGNTIYF. The CDR3 region has the DNA TGTGCCAGCTCACCAGACAGTGGAAACACCATATATTTT.

CDR3 DNA: TGTGCCAGCATCCCACCCGAGTTGACGGGGCAGTTCTTC. Encoded protein: CASIPPELTGQFF. The chain couples TRBV7-9 to TRBJ2-1; unclear D gene. Germline V gene lookup returns CDR1 SEHNR and CDR2 FQNEAQ (reference sequence). CDR3 length: 13 amino acids. The germline V and J ends were trimmed by 7 bases and 12 bases, with 19 bases remaining between them.

V and J are TRBV6-5 and TRBJ2-3; a possible D gene is TRBD2 (5 bases). Germline V gives CDR1 MNHEY, CDR2 SVGAGI. V shed 0 bases and J shed 7 bases, with 14 bases lying between them. The CDR3 is 15 amino acids. The CDR3 loop reads CASSYSEGEGYTQYF. DNA of the CDR3: TGTGCCAGCAGTTACTCCGAGGGAGAAGGATATACGCAGTATTTT.

The J gene is TRBJ2-7, the V gene TRBV29-1; D might be TRBD1 (5 bases). The CDR3 covers 15 residues. The V and J ends lost 0 bases and 3 bases respectively, with 15 bases between them. The V gene's germline CDR1 is SQVTM and CDR2 ANQGSEA. In DNA, the CDR3 is TGCAGCGTTGAAGATCCCTTAGGGGAAAACTACGAGCAGTACTTC. Encoded protein: CSVEDPLGENYEQYF.

The J gene is TRBJ2-2, the V gene TRBV7-8, with 10 bases identical to TRBD1. This CDR3 has 15 residues. V was clipped by 7 bases and J by 6 bases; unmatched bases: 8. Looked up from germline, CDR1 is SGHVS and CDR2 is FQNEAQ. For the CDR3, the DNA is TGTGCCAGCACCCAAGGGACAGGGGACGCCGGGGAGCTGTTTTTT. Protein product: CASTQGTGDAGELFF.

The V call is TRBV9, the J call TRBJ1-3, with 9 bases identical to TRBD1. The germline CDR1 and CDR2 sequences are SGDLS and YYNGEE. With V trimmed by 2 bases and J by 0 bases, 0 bases remained unmatched. The CDR3 is 15 residues long. CDR3 residues: CASSVTGGSGNTIYF. The CDR3 bases are TGTGCCAGCAGCGTGACAGGGGGCTCTGGAAACACCATATATTTT.

Regarding this clone: At one boundary the junction diverges from the germline segment, which might be a read error. CDR3 DNA: TGCGCCAGCAGCCAAGATAGGGGGACGAGAAGCTTC. Protein: CASSQDRGTRSF. V usage is TRBV4-1 and J usage is TRBJ2-7; TRBD1 might be the D (6 bases). Germline CDR1 is MGHRA and CDR2 is YSYEKL. This CDR3 has 12 residues.

The chain carries TRBV2 and TRBJ1-5; D is unclear. Trimming removed 6 bases from V and 0 bases from J, with 12 bases in between. The CDR3 contains 15 residues. Germline V gene sequence: CDR1 SNHLY, CDR2 FYNNEI. As DNA, the CDR3 is TGTGCCAGCAGGGGCCAATCCTATAGCAATCAGCCCCAGCATTTT. Amino acids: CASRGQSYSNQPQHF.